This T cell receptor (beta chain) was captured by sequencing in a study of T cell responses to AZD1222 COVID-19 vaccine. Study-wide results and caveats: Close to half of spike-specific TCRs reportedly recognize unmutated variant regions. Possibly, clonal diversity was underestimated; donors were largely white British and included more females. Compared with day 0, the breadth and depth of the Spike-specific TCR repertoire rose significantly after two doses of AZD1222.

Profiled with immunoSEQ multiplex PCR; TCRdb holds only in-frame clones, not every one. The sample shows about 140,000 clones, just under 95% of them seen only once. Of note for this clone: Its antigen is unidentified.

CDR3 size: 15 residues. CDR1 is SGDLS, CDR2 YYNGEE, per germline. V was pared by 4 bases and J by 4 bases, with 14 bases between. Here the sequenced sample was peripheral blood, taken after recovery from COVID-19. This rearrangement joins TRBV9 to TRBJ1-4; no firm D call. The TCR comes from an adult who had recovered from COVID-19. This CDR3 is CASSTGMMDNEKLFF. CDR3 nucleotide sequence: TGTGCCAGCAGCACGGGGATGATGGATAATGAAAAACTGTTTTTT. The whole variable domain, filled in from reference TRBV9 and TRBJ1-4, reads DSGVTQTPKHLITATGQRVTLRCSPRSGDLSVYWYQQSLDQGLQFLIQYYNGEERAKGNILERFSAQQFPDLHSELNLSSLELGDSALYFCASSTGMMDNEKLFFGSGTQLSVL.